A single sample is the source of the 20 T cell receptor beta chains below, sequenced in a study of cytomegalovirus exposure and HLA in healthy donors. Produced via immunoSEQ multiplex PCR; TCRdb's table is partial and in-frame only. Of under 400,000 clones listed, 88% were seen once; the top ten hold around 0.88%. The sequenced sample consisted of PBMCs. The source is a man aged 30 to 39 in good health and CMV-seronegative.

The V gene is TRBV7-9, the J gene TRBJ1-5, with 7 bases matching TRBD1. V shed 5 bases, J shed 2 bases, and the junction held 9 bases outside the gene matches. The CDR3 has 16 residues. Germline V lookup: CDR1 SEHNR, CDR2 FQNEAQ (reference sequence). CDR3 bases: TGTGCCAGCAGCCTACAGGGGCGGGATGGCAATCAGCCCCAGCATTTT. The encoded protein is CASSLQGRDGNQPQHF. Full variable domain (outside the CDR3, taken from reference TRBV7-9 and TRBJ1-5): DTGVSQNPRHKITKRGQNVTFRCDPISEHNRLYWYRQTLGQGPEFLTYFQNEAQLEKSRLLSDRFSAERPKGSFSTLEIQRTEQGDSAMYLCASSLQGRDGNQPQHFGDGTRLSIL.

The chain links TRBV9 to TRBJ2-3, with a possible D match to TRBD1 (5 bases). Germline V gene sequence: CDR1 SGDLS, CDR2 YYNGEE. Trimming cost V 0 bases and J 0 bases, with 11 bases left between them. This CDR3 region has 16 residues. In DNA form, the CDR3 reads TGTGCCAGCAGCGTAGAACAGGCTACTAGCACAGATACGCAGTATTTT. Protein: CASSVEQATSTDTQYF.

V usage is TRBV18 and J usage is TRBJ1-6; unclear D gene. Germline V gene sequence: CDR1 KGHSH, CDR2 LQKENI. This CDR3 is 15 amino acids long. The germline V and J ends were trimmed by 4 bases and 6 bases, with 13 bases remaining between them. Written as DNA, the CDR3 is TGTGCCAGCTCACGACGGGCGGAGGCTAATTCACCCCTCCACTTT. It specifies CASSRRAEANSPLHF.

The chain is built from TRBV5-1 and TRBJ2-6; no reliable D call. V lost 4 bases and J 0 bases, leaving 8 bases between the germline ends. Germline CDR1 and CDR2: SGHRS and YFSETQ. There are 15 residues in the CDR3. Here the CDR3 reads CASSLQYSGANVLTF. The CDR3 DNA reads TGCGCCAGCAGCCTGCAGTACTCTGGGGCCAACGTCCTGACTTTC.

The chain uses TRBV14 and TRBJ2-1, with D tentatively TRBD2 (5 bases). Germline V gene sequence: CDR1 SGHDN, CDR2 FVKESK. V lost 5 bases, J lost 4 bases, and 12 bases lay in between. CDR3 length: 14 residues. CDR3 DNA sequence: TGTGCCAGCAGCAGGGCACTAGTGTACAATGAGCAGTTCTTC. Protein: CASSRALVYNEQFF.

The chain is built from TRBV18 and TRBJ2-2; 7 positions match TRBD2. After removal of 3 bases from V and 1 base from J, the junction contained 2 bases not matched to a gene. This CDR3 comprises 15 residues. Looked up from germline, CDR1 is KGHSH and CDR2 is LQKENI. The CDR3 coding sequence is TGTGCCAGCTCACCGCGGGGGAAGAACACCGGGGAGCTGTTTTTT. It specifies CASSPRGKNTGELFF.

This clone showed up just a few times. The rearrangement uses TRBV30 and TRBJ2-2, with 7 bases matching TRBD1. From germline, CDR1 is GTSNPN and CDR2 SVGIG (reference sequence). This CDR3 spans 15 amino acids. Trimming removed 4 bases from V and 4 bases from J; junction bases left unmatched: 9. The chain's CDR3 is CAWNQGGKFTGELFF. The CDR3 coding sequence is TGTGCCTGGAATCAAGGGGGCAAGTTCACCGGGGAGCTGTTTTTT.

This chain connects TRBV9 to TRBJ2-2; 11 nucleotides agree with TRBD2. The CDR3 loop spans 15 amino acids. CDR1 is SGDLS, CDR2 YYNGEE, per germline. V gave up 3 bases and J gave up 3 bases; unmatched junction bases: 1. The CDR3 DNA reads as TGTGCCAGCAGCGCTAGCGGGGGGTACACCGGGGAGCTGTTTTTT. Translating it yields CASSASGGYTGELFF.

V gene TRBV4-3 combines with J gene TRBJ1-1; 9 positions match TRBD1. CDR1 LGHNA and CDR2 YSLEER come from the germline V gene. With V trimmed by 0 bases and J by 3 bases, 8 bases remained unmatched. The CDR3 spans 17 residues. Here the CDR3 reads CASSQDETGQGYTEAFF. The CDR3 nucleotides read TGCGCCAGCAGCCAAGATGAAACAGGACAGGGGTACACTGAAGCTTTCTTT.

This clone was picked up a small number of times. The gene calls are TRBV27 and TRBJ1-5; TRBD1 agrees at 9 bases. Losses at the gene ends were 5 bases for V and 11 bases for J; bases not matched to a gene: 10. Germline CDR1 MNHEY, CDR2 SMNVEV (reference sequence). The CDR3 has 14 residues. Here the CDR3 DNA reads TGTGCCAGCAGTGAGGACAGGGGATCAGTGGCCCAGCATTTT. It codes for CASSEDRGSVAQHF.

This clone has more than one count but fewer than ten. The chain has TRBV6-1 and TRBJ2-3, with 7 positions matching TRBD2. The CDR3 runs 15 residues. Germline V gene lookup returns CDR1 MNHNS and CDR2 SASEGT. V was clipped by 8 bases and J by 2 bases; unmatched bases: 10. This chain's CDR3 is CASFSHGGITDTQYF. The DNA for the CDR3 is TGTGCCAGCTTCTCTCACGGGGGGATCACAGATACGCAGTATTTT.

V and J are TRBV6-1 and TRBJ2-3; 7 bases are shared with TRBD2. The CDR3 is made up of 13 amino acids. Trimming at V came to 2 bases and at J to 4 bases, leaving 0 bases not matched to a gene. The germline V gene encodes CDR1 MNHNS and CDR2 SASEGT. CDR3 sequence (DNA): TGTGCCAGCAGTGAACTAGCGGCAGATACGCAGTATTTT. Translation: CASSELAADTQYF.

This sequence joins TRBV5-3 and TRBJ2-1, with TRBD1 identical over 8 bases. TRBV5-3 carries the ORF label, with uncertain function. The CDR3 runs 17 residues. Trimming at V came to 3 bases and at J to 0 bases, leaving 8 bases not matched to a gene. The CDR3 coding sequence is TGTGCCAGAAGCTCCGGGACAGGCAAAACCTCCTACAATGAGCAGTTCTTC. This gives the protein CARSSGTGKTSYNEQFF.

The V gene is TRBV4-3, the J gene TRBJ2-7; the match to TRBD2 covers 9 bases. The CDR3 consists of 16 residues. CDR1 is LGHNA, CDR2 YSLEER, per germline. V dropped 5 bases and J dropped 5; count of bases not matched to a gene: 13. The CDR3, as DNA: TGCGCCAGCAGCACCTCGCGGGCTAGCGGGGTGGACGAGCAGTACTTC. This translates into CASSTSRASGVDEQYF.

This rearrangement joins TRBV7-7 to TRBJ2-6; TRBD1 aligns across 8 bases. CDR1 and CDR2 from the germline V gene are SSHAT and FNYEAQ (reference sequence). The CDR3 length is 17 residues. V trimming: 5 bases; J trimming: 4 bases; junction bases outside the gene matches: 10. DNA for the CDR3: TGTGCCAGCAGCCGCGGTCAGGGGGCGACCGGGGCCAACGTCCTGACTTTC. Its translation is CASSRGQGATGANVLTF. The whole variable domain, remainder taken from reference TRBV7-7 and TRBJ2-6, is GAGVSQSPRYKVTKRGQDVTLRCDPISSHATLYWYQQALGQGPEFLTYFNYEAQPDKSGLPSDRFSAERPEGSISTLTIQRTEQRDSAMYRCASSRGQGATGANVLTFGAGSRLTVL.

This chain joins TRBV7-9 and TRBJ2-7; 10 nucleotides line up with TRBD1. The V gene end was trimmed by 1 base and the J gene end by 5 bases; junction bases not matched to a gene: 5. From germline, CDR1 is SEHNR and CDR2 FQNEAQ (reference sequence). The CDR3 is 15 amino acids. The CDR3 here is CASSLVETGGDEQYF. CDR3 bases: TGTGCCAGCAGCTTAGTTGAGACAGGGGGCGACGAGCAGTACTTC.

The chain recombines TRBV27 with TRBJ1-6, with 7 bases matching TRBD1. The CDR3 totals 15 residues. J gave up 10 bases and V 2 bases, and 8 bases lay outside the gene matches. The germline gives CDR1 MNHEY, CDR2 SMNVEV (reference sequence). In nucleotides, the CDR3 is TGTGCCAGCAGTTTACTTCAGGGGGTTGACTCACCCCTCCACTTT. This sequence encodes CASSLLQGVDSPLHF.

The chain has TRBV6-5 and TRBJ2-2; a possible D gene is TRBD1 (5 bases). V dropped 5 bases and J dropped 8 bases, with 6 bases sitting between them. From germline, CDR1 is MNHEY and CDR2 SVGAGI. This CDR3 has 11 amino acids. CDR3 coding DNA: TGTGCCAGCAGTAGGGGAGGGGAGCTGTTTTTT. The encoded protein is CASSRGGELFF.

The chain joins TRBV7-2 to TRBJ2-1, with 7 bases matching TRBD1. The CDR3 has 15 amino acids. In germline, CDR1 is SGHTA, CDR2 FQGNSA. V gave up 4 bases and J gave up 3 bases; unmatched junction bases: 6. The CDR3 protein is CASSSHRGYYNEQFF. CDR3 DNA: TGTGCCAGCAGCTCACACAGGGGATACTACAATGAGCAGTTCTTC.

CDR3 protein: CASSESARGEQFF. In nucleotides, the CDR3 is TGCGCCAGCAGTGAGTCGGCCCGGGGTGAGCAGTTCTTC. V and J are TRBV10-2 and TRBJ2-1, with D possibly TRBD2 on 5 matching bases. The length of the CDR3 is 13 residues. V lost 0 bases and J lost 9, with 9 bases in between. Per germline, CDR1 WSHSY and CDR2 SAAADI.